The present T cell receptor (beta chain) was sequenced within a study of beta chain features in type 1 diabetes. Study-wide results and limits: VDJ junctions in type 1 diabetes patients carried more deletions and fewer insertions. Type 1 diabetes patients had moderately but significantly shorter TCRB CDR3s in all four CD4+ subsets.

The V gene's germline CDR1 is SGHNT and CDR2 YYREEE (reference sequence). Trimming left V 3 bases short and J 5 bases short, with 6 bases between. The CDR3 has 13 amino acids. In this sample, this clone turned up a few times. Its specificity is not known. cDNA synthesis used the whole RNA isolate, giving expressed TCRB sequences. Generated by immunoSEQ multiplex PCR, the TCRdb table keeps only in-frame clones and is missing some. The data hold more than 100,000 clones, with around 9% observed a single time. The sequencing sample was made of central memory CD4+ T cells from blood. This sequence originates from a man between 25 and 39 years old with type 1 diabetes. This chain joins TRBV5-4 and TRBJ2-6; D gene uncertain. The DNA of the CDR3 is TGTGCCAGCAGCTCTTCTAGGGCCAACGTCCTGACTTTC. Its protein is CASSSSRANVLTF.